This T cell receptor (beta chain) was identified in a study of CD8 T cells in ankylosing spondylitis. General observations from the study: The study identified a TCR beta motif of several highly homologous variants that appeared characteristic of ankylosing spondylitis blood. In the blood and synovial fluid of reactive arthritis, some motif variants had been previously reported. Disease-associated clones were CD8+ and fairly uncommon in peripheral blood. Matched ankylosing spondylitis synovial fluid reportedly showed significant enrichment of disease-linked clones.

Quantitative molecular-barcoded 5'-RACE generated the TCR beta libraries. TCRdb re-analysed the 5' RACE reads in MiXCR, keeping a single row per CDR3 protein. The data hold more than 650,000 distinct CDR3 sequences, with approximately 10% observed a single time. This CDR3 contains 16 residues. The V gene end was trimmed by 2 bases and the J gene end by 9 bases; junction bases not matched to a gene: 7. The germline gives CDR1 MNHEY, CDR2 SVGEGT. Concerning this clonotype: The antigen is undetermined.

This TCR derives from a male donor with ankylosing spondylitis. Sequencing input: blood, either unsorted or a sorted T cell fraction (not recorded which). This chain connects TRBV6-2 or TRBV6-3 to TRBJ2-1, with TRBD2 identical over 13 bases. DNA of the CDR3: TGTGCCAGCAGTTACAGGTTTGGGACTAGCGGGACTGAGCAGTTCTTC. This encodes CASSYRFGTSGTEQFF.